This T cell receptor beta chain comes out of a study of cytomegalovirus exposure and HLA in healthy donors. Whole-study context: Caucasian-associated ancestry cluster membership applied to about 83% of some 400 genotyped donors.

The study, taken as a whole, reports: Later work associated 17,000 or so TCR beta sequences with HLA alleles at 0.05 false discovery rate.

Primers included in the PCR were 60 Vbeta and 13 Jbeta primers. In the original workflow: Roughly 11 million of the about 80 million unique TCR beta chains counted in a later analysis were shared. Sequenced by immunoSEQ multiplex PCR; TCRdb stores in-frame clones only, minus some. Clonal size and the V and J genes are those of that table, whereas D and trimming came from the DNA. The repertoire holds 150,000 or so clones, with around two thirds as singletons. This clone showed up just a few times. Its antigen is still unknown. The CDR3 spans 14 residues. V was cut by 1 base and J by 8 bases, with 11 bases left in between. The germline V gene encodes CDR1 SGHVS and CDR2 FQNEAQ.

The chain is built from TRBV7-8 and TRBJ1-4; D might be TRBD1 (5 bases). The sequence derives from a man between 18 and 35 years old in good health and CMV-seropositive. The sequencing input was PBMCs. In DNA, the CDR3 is TGTGCCAGCAGCTTAGTGTGGCGGGGGGAAAAACTGTTTTTT. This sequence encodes CASSLVWRGEKLFF. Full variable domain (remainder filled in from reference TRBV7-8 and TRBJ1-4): GAGVSQSPRYKVAKRGQDVALRCDPISGHVSLFWYQQALGQGPEFLTYFQNEAQLDKSGLPSDRFFAERPEGSVSTLKIQRTQQEDSAVYLCASSLVWRGEKLFFGSGTQLSVL.